Presented here are 26 T cell receptor beta chains from one specimen sequenced in a study of cytomegalovirus exposure and HLA in healthy donors. The PCR ran on 60 Vbeta and 13 Jbeta primers. Generated by immunoSEQ multiplex PCR, the TCRdb table keeps only in-frame clones and is missing some. The sample lists approximately 120,000 clones, 75% to 85% occurring once. Sequencing input: PBMCs. These TCRs come from a woman aged 45 to 65 in good health and CMV-seropositive.

The V gene is TRBV7-2, the J gene TRBJ1-1; D is ambiguous. The CDR3 is 13 residues long. CDR1 and CDR2 from the germline V gene are SGHTA and FQGNSA. V was shortened by 2 bases and J by 1 base, with 5 bases between the two germline ends. CDR3 protein: CASSLTRNTEAFF. In DNA form, the CDR3 reads TGTGCCAGCAGCTTAACAAGGAACACTGAAGCTTTCTTT.

V and J are TRBV19 and TRBJ1-1; TRBD1 is a possible D gene (5 bases). From germline, CDR1 is LNHDA and CDR2 SQIVND (reference sequence). The CDR3 totals 15 residues. Between the trimmed V and J ends, which lost 5 bases and 4 bases, there was a span of 17 bases. This CDR3 is CASSSPDIVSTEAFF. The CDR3 bases are TGTGCCAGTAGTTCTCCGGACATCGTCAGCACTGAAGCTTTCTTT.

The DNA of the CDR3 is TGTCCCACGGAAACGGAGCCGGGATATTTT. This gives the protein CPTETEPGYF. This chain connects TRBV11-2 to TRBJ1-3; D is unclear. Looked up from germline, CDR1 is SGHAT and CDR2 is FQNNGV. The CDR3 contains 10 residues.

The chain joins TRBV4-2 to TRBJ2-3; 10 positions match TRBD2. CDR3 length: 17 residues. J gave up 7 bases and V 4 bases, and 14 bases lay outside the gene matches. The germline V gene has CDR1 LGHNA and CDR2 YNFKEQ. CDR3: CASSPSGASGGGNTQYF. CDR3 DNA: TGTGCCAGCAGCCCGTCCGGGGCTAGCGGGGGTGGAAATACGCAGTATTTT.

The chain joins TRBV7-2 to TRBJ1-5; D is perhaps TRBD1 (6 bases). The ends were cut back, 4 bases at V and 11 bases at J, with 15 bases in the middle. CDR3 length: 13 residues. The V gene's germline CDR1 is SGHTA and CDR2 FQGNSA. The DNA of the CDR3 is TGTGCCAGCAGCTGGGGGCCCGCCGGGGCCCAGCATTTT. It is translated as CASSWGPAGAQHF.

This clone was counted only a few times. The rearrangement uses TRBV11-2 and TRBJ1-2; D not resolved. This CDR3 is 16 amino acids long. Trimming stripped 8 bases from V and 4 bases from J, with 23 bases between. Germline V gene data show CDR1 as SGHAT and CDR2 as FQNNGV. The CDR3 is CASGDRKFSLSYGYTF. The CDR3 nucleotides read TGTGCCAGCGGTGACCGGAAGTTTAGCTTATCCTATGGCTACACCTTC.

This clone was seen a few times. V usage is TRBV7-9 and J usage is TRBJ1-1; 9 bases agree with TRBD1. In germline, CDR1 is SEHNR, CDR2 FQNEAQ (reference sequence). J gave up 4 bases and V 6 bases, and 3 bases lay outside the gene matches. The CDR3 has 13 amino acids. DNA for the CDR3: TGTGCCAGCAGGGGGACAGGGATCACTGAAGCTTTCTTT. The encoded protein is CASRGTGITEAFF.

The chain joins TRBV5-1 to TRBJ2-1; D remains unclear. Germline CDR1 reads SGHRS; CDR2 reads YFSETQ. The germline V and J ends were trimmed by 4 bases and 0 bases, with 11 bases remaining between them. The CDR3 is made up of 15 amino acids. CDR3 region: CASSTRPSSYNEQFF. The CDR3 bases are TGCGCCAGCAGCACACGCCCGTCCTCCTACAATGAGCAGTTCTTC.

J is TRBJ1-2 and V is TRBV7-9, with TRBD1 identical over 7 bases. Trimming removed 5 bases from V and 6 bases from J; junction bases left unmatched: 12. The CDR3 totals 15 residues. Germline V lookup: CDR1 SEHNR, CDR2 FQNEAQ (reference sequence). This CDR3 is CASSALTTGPNGYTF. The CDR3 coding sequence is TGTGCCAGCAGCGCCTTAACGACAGGGCCGAATGGCTACACCTTC.

This rearrangement joins TRBV2 to TRBJ2-7; 14 bases map to TRBD2. J lost 7 bases, V lost 4 bases, and 12 bases had no gene match. The CDR3 sequence is 17 residues long. Per germline, CDR1 SNHLY and CDR2 FYNNEI. The chain's CDR3 is CASSAGDPGLAGVEQYF. CDR3 DNA sequence: TGTGCCAGCAGTGCGGGGGATCCGGGACTAGCGGGAGTTGAGCAGTACTTC.

The chain employs TRBV29-1 and TRBJ2-3; the D is unclear. CDR3 length: 14 residues. The germline V and J ends were trimmed by 4 bases and 6 bases, with 17 bases remaining between them. The germline V gene has CDR1 SQVTM and CDR2 ANQGSEA. The DNA of the CDR3 is TGCAGCGTTGTCAGGTTGGCTCCAAAGGATACGCAGTATTTT. As protein: CSVVRLAPKDTQYF.

The chain employs TRBV4-1 and TRBJ1-2; 10 bases agree with TRBD1. The CDR3 is made up of 16 amino acids. Germline CDR1 and CDR2: MGHRA and YSYEKL. With 0 bases clipped from V and 3 bases from J, the junction kept 4 bases outside the gene matches. CDR3 nucleotide sequence: TGCGCCAGCAGCCAAGACCGGGACAGGGGTTACTATGGCTACACCTTC. Its translation is CASSQDRDRGYYGYTF.

In this sample, this clone turned up a few times. V usage is TRBV6-1 and J usage is TRBJ1-4, with D perhaps matching TRBD1 (6 bases). The CDR3 sequence is 15 residues long. The ends were cut back, 5 bases at V and 8 bases at J, with 18 bases in the middle. The germline V gene has CDR1 MNHNS and CDR2 SASEGT. The CDR3 loop reads CASSTETGIREKLFF. For the CDR3, the DNA is TGTGCCAGCAGTACGGAAACAGGGATCCGGGAAAAACTGTTTTTT.

The J gene is TRBJ1-2, the V gene TRBV21-1. TRBV21-1 is noted as a pseudogene. There are 14 residues in the CDR3. CDR3 in DNA: TGTGCCAGCAGCAAGGGATCCGACCGGGGTGGCTACACCTTC. Encoded protein: CASSKGSDRGGYTF.

This rearrangement joins TRBV19 to TRBJ2-1, with D perhaps TRBD2 (7 bases). Germline V gives CDR1 LNHDA, CDR2 SQIVND (reference sequence). This CDR3 region has 14 residues. Trimming cost V 7 bases and J 4 bases, with 14 bases left between them. CDR3: CASMRGEGYNEQFF. DNA for the CDR3: TGTGCCAGTATGAGGGGGGAGGGTTACAATGAGCAGTTCTTC.

The rearrangement links TRBV11-2 to TRBJ2-1; the D is unclear. V dropped 7 bases and J dropped 3 bases, with 22 bases sitting between them. The CDR3 runs 17 residues. CDR1 and CDR2 from the germline V gene are SGHAT and FQNNGV. For the CDR3, the DNA is TGTGCCAGCAACCCCCGACTGGCCTCAATGGTCTACAATGAGCAGTTCTTC. As protein: CASNPRLASMVYNEQFF.

This clone was observed once. The V call is TRBV6-1, the J call TRBJ2-2; 7 bases align to TRBD2. Trimming removed 10 bases from V and 1 base from J; junction bases left unmatched: 6. This CDR3 contains 14 residues. Germline CDR1 MNHNS, CDR2 SASEGT. Here the CDR3 reads CATPTSVNTGELFF. The CDR3 coding sequence is TGTGCCACCCCTACTAGCGTGAACACCGGGGAGCTGTTTTTT.

J is TRBJ2-5 and V is TRBV5-6; 9 bases are a match to TRBD2. This CDR3 spans 15 amino acids. The germline gives CDR1 SGHDT, CDR2 YYEEEE. V dropped 3 bases and J dropped 6; count of bases not matched to a gene: 9. The CDR3 here is CASSSGLAALKTQYF. In nucleotides, the CDR3 is TGTGCCAGCAGCTCGGGACTAGCAGCCTTAAAGACCCAGTACTTC.

This sequence joins TRBV2 and TRBJ1-2, with a weak D call TRBD1 (6 bases). Germline lookup yields CDR1 SNHLY and CDR2 FYNNEI. The CDR3 covers 16 residues. V was pared by 4 bases and J by 2 bases, with 17 bases between. CDR3 amino acids: CASSVPRGGVNYGYTF. The CDR3 DNA sequence: TGTGCCAGCAGTGTCCCCCGAGGGGGGGTGAACTATGGCTACACCTTC.

This clone appeared a few times. The V call is TRBV6-6, the J call TRBJ2-7; D might be TRBD1 (5 bases). V was trimmed by 8 bases and J by 6 bases, leaving 26 bases between them. The CDR3 is 16 residues long. The germline gives CDR1 MNHNY, CDR2 SVGAGI (reference sequence). The DNA of the CDR3 is TGTGCCAGCGGCGATAGTGGGGCAGGGTTTCTCGGCGAGCAGTACTTC. Protein product: CASGDSGAGFLGEQYF.

The chain recombines TRBV27 with TRBJ2-1, with 12 bases aligning to TRBD1. Trimming removed 4 bases from V and 7 bases from J; junction bases left unmatched: 8. CDR3 length equals 16 residues. CDR1 is MNHEY and CDR2 is SMNVEV in the germline V gene (reference sequence). The CDR3 reads CASSSSGTGGNNEQFF. The CDR3 region has the DNA TGTGCCAGCAGTTCCTCCGGGACAGGGGGCAATAATGAGCAGTTCTTC.

The V call is TRBV5-1, the J call TRBJ2-3; 11 bases match TRBD2. Trimming cost V 8 bases and J 1 base; bases outside gene matches: 6. Germline lookup yields CDR1 SGHRS and CDR2 YFSETQ. This CDR3 region has 15 residues. The CDR3 spells CASAELAGGTDTQYF. CDR3 bases: TGCGCCAGTGCAGAACTAGCGGGGGGCACAGATACGCAGTATTTT. Full variable domain (remainder filled in from reference TRBV5-1 and TRBJ2-3): KAGVTQTPRYLIKTRGQQVTLSCSPISGHRSVSWYQQTPGQGLQFLFEYFSETQRNKGNFPGRFSGRQFSNSRSEMNVSTLELGDSALYLCASAELAGGTDTQYFGPGTRLTVL.

This chain links TRBV4-1 with TRBJ1-2, with D maybe TRBD1 (6 bases). Trimming took 4 bases from V and 0 from J, leaving 12 bases between them. The CDR3 loop spans 15 amino acids. Germline V gene data show CDR1 as MGHRA and CDR2 as YSYEKL. CDR3 region: CASSRQTGTNYGYTF. CDR3 sequence (DNA): TGCGCCAGCAGCCGTCAGACAGGAACTAACTATGGCTACACCTTC.

V usage is TRBV7-2 and J usage is TRBJ2-2, with 12 bases identical to TRBD2. The junction had 6 bases not matched to a gene; V was cut back by 2 bases and J by 8 bases. The CDR3 length is 16 residues. Germline CDR1 SGHTA, CDR2 FQGNSA. CDR3 nucleotide sequence: TGTGCCAGCAGCTTACCGCTAGCGGGGGGGGCGGGGGAGCTGTTTTTT. Its protein is CASSLPLAGGAGELFF.

This clone has more than one count but fewer than ten. The rearrangement uses TRBV10-2 and TRBJ2-7, with TRBD2 as a possible D gene (6 bases). The CDR3 spans 14 residues. CDR1 is WSHSY and CDR2 is SAAADI in the germline V gene. Trimming removed 3 bases at V and 4 bases at J, with 13 bases between. CDR3 sequence reads: CASSDPSEEYEQYF. CDR3 coding DNA: TGCGCCAGCAGTGATCCTAGCGAAGAATACGAGCAGTACTTC.

The rearrangement links TRBV19 to TRBJ1-5, with TRBD1 matching 8 bases. J gave up 10 bases and V 1 base, and 6 bases lay outside the gene matches. The CDR3 totals 14 residues. Per the germline V gene, CDR1 is LNHDA and CDR2 is SQIVND (reference sequence). The CDR3 is CASSIVGTGVPQHF. CDR3 in DNA: TGTGCCAGTAGTATAGTCGGGACAGGTGTTCCCCAGCATTTT.